This entry is about one T cell receptor (beta chain). Its matching antigen is unknown. The data were taken from a study of T cells expressing NK-cell markers. Overall study context: Sorted CD3+CD56-NKG2C+, CD3+CD56+NKG2C- and CD3+CD56+NKG2C+ T cells were the source of the TCR beta repertoires.

Study-wide findings and caveats: The same clonotypes also predominated in the CD3+CD56-NKG2C+ fraction of four donors.

TCRdb reworked the 5' RACE reads into one entry per CDR3 protein, no DNA. The sample yields approximately 380,000 distinct CDR3 sequences, of which the top ten take up roughly 5.2%. The CDR3 covers 14 residues. The V gene's germline CDR1 is MNHNS and CDR2 SASEGT. The sequenced material came from blood T cells: a sorted CD56 or NKG2C T cell subset, CD4+ or CD8+ T cells, or bulk PBMC T cells (not recorded which). The chain is built from TRBV6-1 and TRBJ1-4. The sequence came from a man between 18 and 69 years old in good health. Here the CDR3 reads CASSGRGGYEKLFF.